The 7 T cell receptor beta chains below all came from one sample that was sequenced in a study of blood T cell repertoires in COVID-19 (TCRdb year 2020). The library came from the immunoSEQ multiplex PCR assay. TCRdb retrieved this table from immuneACCESS and kept in-frame rearrangements only. Not all clones are present; in checked studies, unresolved V genes account for under half, and no reason is known for the remainder. Present in this sample are some 57,000 clones, approximately 86% of which were seen just once. In total, the top ten clones hold more than 0.8% of the sample. Sequenced sample: peripheral blood. These receptor sequences come from a man between 65 and 80 years old with acute or convalescent COVID-19.

This chain uses TRBV5-1 with TRBJ2-1, with a possible D match to TRBD2 (5 bases). Germline values: CDR1 SGHRS, CDR2 YFSETQ. Deletions cut 4 bases from V and 10 bases from J, with 15 bases between. The CDR3 is 13 amino acids. CDR3 loop: CASSQGLFREQFF. In DNA form, the CDR3 reads TGCGCCAGCAGCCAAGGACTGTTTCGAGAGCAGTTCTTC.

A few counts support this clone. V and J are TRBV6-4 and TRBJ1-1; 7 bases map to TRBD1. CDR1 MRHNA and CDR2 SNTAGT come from the germline V gene. V gave up 6 bases and J gave up 4 bases; unmatched junction bases: 8. The CDR3 has 14 amino acids. CDR3 bases: TGTGCCAGCAGCCCTGACAGGGACAGCACTGAAGCTTTCTTT. It is translated as CASSPDRDSTEAFF.

The chain uses TRBV19 and TRBJ2-2; D gene uncertain. This CDR3 is built from 17 residues. Germline CDR1 is LNHDA and CDR2 is SQIVND (reference sequence). V dropped 3 bases and J dropped 0 bases, with 14 bases sitting between them. The CDR3 sequence is CASSIGATIPNTGELFF. In DNA form, the CDR3 reads TGTGCCAGTAGTATCGGTGCAACTATCCCGAACACCGGGGAGCTGTTTTTT. Full variable domain (remainder filled in from reference TRBV19 and TRBJ2-2): DGGITQSPKYLFRKEGQNVTLSCEQNLNHDAMYWYRQDPGQGLRLIYYSQIVNDFQKGDIAEGYSVSREKKESFPLTVTSAQKNPTAFYLCASSIGATIPNTGELFFGEGSRLTVL.

The chain links TRBV3-1 (or the pseudogene TRBV3-2) to TRBJ1-1; 10 positions agree with TRBD1. V dropped 4 bases and J dropped 1; count of bases not matched to a gene: 9. Germline values: CDR1 LGHDT, CDR2 YNNKEL (reference sequence). The CDR3 has 17 residues. CDR3 sequence reads: CASSPLDRGGPNTEAFF. In DNA, the CDR3 is TGTGCCAGCAGCCCCCTGGACAGGGGGGGCCCGAACACTGAAGCTTTCTTT.

This clone was seen once. The chain links TRBV18 to TRBJ1-2; 7 nucleotides align to TRBD1. V lost 3 bases to trimming and J lost 0 bases; unmatched junction nucleotides: 1. The V gene's germline CDR1 is KGHSH and CDR2 LQKENI. CDR3 length equals 14 residues. CDR3 sequence reads: CASSPDRANYGYTF. The DNA of the CDR3 is TGTGCCAGCTCACCTGACAGGGCTAACTATGGCTACACCTTC. The full variable domain, completed using reference TRBV18 and TRBJ1-2, is NAGVMQNPRHLVRRRGQEARLRCSPMKGHSHVYWYRQLPEEGLKFMVYLQKENIIDESGMPKERFSAEFPKEGPSILRIQQVVRGDSAAYFCASSPDRANYGYTFGSGTRLTVV.

CDR3 in DNA: TGTGCCTGGACCCGGAGCGGGGGAAGCCAAGAGACCCAGTACTTC. Translated, it gives CAWTRSGGSQETQYF. The chain is built from TRBV30 and TRBJ2-5; 8 bases align to TRBD2. J gave up 1 base and V 4 bases, and 8 bases lay outside the gene matches. CDR1 and CDR2 from the germline V gene are GTSNPN and SVGIG (reference sequence). The CDR3 is 15 residues long.

The chain links TRBV3-1 (or the pseudogene TRBV3-2) to TRBJ1-2; 7 bases align to TRBD1. The CDR3 spans 14 residues. CDR1 and CDR2 (germline): LGHDT, YNNKEL (reference sequence). The V segment lost 4 bases and the J segment 4 bases; nucleotides outside the gene matches: 6. The CDR3 loop is CASSRAGGSYGYTF. The CDR3 DNA follows: TGTGCCAGCAGCCGAGCAGGGGGAAGCTATGGCTACACCTTC.